This TCR beta chain was documented in a study of tumor and adjacent non-tumor tissue in lung cancer. Study as a whole: Histology: eleven to twelve adenocarcinoma, a couple of squamous cell carcinoma, 1 small cell lung cancer.

A modified ARM-PCR protocol with three rounds of nested PCR amplified TCRbeta. TCRdb processed the multiplex PCR reads anew with MiXCR; each CDR3 protein has one entry. The repertoire consists of 110,000 or so distinct CDR3 sequences, with around 75% occurring once and the leading ten covering around a third. A word on this clonotype: Its target is not known.

The CDR3 is made up of 15 amino acids. The V gene's germline CDR1 is LGHNA and CDR2 YSLEER. The V gene lost 0 bases and the J gene lost 11 bases, with 19 bases spanning the gap. This sample's RNA came from whole unsorted tissue. The study's findings and limits: Patients with more diverse tumor TCRs had worse survival. Significantly higher TCR diversity was found in tumor than normal lung. Tumor repertoires had a smaller top 100 clone share than normal lung.

The V and J genes are TRBV4-3 and TRBJ2-5; D not certain. This receptor was taken from an older woman with non-small cell lung cancer. Sample: lung tumor tissue. CDR3 protein: CASSQDIQHQEIQYF. The CDR3 coding sequence is TGCGCCAGCAGCCAAGATATACAGCATCAAGAGATTCAGTACTTC.